These T cell receptor beta chains were read from a single sample in a study of post-analysis software for immune sequencing data. A single record per CDR3 protein comes from TCRdb applying MiXCR to the PCR reads. The sample holds some 890,000 distinct CDR3 sequences, about 50% seen once. The sample taken for sequencing was blood. The receptors stem from a girl between 10 and 17 years old with multiple sclerosis. The CDR3 runs from the conserved cysteine through the conserved F or W. D genes are given only for firm matches.

TRBV11-2 | . | 13 | CASSSGTPGGYTF
TRBV12-3/TRBV12-4 | . | 13 | CASRPTGYNEQFF
TRBV20-1 | TRBD2 | 16 | CSATGLAGETQETQYF
TRBV12-5 | . | 14 | CASVSEGFVNEQFF
TRBV20-1 | TRBD2 | 14 | CSARLGTRRETQYF
TRBV20-1 | . | 13 | CSASEGGSYGYTF
TRBV29-1 | . | 10 | CSEQSDTQYF
TRBV13 | TRBD2 | 13 | CATGTSSPYEQYF
TRBV7-6 | TRBD2 | 16 | CASSLGGGSGTDTQYF
TRBV7-6 | TRBD2 | 17 | CASSLGGTSGSVGEQFF
TRBV5-1 | . | 15 | CASSLSLAEGDEQFF